The 25 T cell receptor beta chains presented below share a single source sample, sequenced in a study of prognosis after radiotherapy for stage I lung cancer. Two-round multiplex PCR, the amplification method, yielded TCR beta CDR3 from genomic DNA. Gene-specific primers for each TRBV and TRBJ gene drove first-round PCR. TCRdb recomputed calls from the multiplex PCR reads with MiXCR, one row per CDR3 protein. The profile shows 45,000 to 70,000 distinct CDR3 sequences, more than 25% of them singletons. Sequences were derived from PBMCs, sampled before or after stereotactic body radiation therapy (not recorded which). Receptors were obtained from a donor at least 50 years old with non-small cell lung cancer.

In this sample, this clonotype turned up many times. The genes are TRBV12-3 or TRBV12-4 and TRBJ2-7; D is unresolved. V was shortened by 4 bases and J by 0 bases, with 10 bases between the two germline ends. The CDR3 has 14 residues. The CDR3 reads CASSSYPSSYEQYF. The CDR3, as DNA: TGTGCCAGCAGTTCCTATCCAAGCTCCTACGAGCAGTACTTC.

The sample holds many counts of this clonotype. The rearrangement links TRBV5-1 to TRBJ1-1, with TRBD1 as a possible D gene (6 bases). Trimming shortened V by 2 bases and J by 6 bases, and 14 bases separated the two germline ends. The length of the CDR3 is 14 residues. CDR1 and CDR2 (germline): SGHRS, YFSETQ. The CDR3: CASSFGGRRPEAFF. CDR3 DNA sequence: TGCGCCAGCAGCTTTGGGGGGCGAAGGCCTGAAGCTTTCTTT.

The table lists this clonotype with many counts. The V and J genes are TRBV20-1 and TRBJ1-1, with TRBD1 as a possible D gene (6 bases). CDR1 is DFQATT, CDR2 SNEGSKA, per germline (reference sequence). The CDR3 consists of 13 residues. The germline V and J ends were trimmed by 5 bases and 1 base, with 11 bases remaining between them. The CDR3 nucleotides are TGCAGTGCTCACCAACAGGGGAACACTGAAGCTTTCTTT. This codes for CSAHQQGNTEAFF.

Ten or more counts support this clonotype. The V and J genes are TRBV5-1 and TRBJ2-3; a possible D gene is TRBD1 (5 bases). Trimming stripped 0 bases from V and 3 bases from J, with 8 bases between. This CDR3 is 14 amino acids long. Germline V gives CDR1 SGHRS, CDR2 YFSETQ. As DNA, the CDR3 is TGCGCCAGCAGCTTGGGGGGCCAAACAGATACGCAGTATTTT. It encodes CASSLGGQTDTQYF.

This clonotype was seen ten or more times. The chain links TRBV7-9 to TRBJ1-5; 7 nucleotides agree with TRBD1. This CDR3 contains 14 residues. Germline CDR1 and CDR2: SEHNR and FQNEAQ (reference sequence). Trimming cost V 5 bases and J 6 bases; bases outside gene matches: 7. CDR3 residues: CASSRTGPGQPQHF. Written as DNA, the CDR3 is TGTGCCAGCAGCCGGACAGGTCCGGGTCAGCCCCAGCATTTT.

This clonotype has ten or more counts. The chain uses TRBV5-1 and TRBJ2-2; D tentatively reads TRBD1 or TRBD2 (5 bases each). Germline CDR1 is SGHRS and CDR2 is YFSETQ. V lost 0 bases to trimming and J lost 8 bases, with 14 bases between them. This CDR3 spans 15 amino acids. This CDR3 is CASSLAISGTGELFF. For the CDR3, the DNA is TGCGCCAGCAGCTTGGCCATTTCGGGGACGGGGGAGCTGTTTTTT.

This clonotype was seen repeatedly, ten times or more. The V gene is TRBV3-1, the J gene TRBJ1-6; 8 positions agree with TRBD1. The CDR3 contains 17 residues. Per the germline V gene, CDR1 is LGHDT and CDR2 is YNNKEL (reference sequence). J was trimmed by 6 bases and V by 0 bases; bases with no gene match: 7. CDR3 nucleotide sequence: TGTGCCAGCAGCCAAGATCGACAGGGGACATTTAATTCACCCCTCCACTTT. Translation gives CASSQDRQGTFNSPLHF. Looking up the rest from reference TRBV3-1 and TRBJ1-6 gives the full variable domain: DTAVSQTPKYLVTQMGNDKSIKCEQNLGHDTMYWYKQDSKKFLKIMFSYNNKELIINETVPNRFSPKSPDKAHLNLHINSLELGDSAVYFCASSQDRQGTFNSPLHFGNGTRLTVT.

Details on this clonotype: This may arise from a read error, as a much more abundant clone is one base away. This chain connects TRBV2 to TRBJ1-4; D gene uncertain. The CDR3 is 12 amino acids. From germline, CDR1 is SNHLY and CDR2 FYNNEI. This chain's CDR3 is CAISELREKLFF. The CDR3 region has the DNA TGTGCCATCAGTGAGCTAAGGGAAAAACTGTTTTTT.

This clonotype was recorded at least ten times. The rearrangement joins TRBV30 to TRBJ1-6; D is undetermined. CDR1 and CDR2 from the germline V gene are GTSNPN and SVGIG (reference sequence). V was trimmed by 2 bases and J by 7 bases, leaving 9 bases between them. There are 13 residues in the CDR3. CDR3 in amino acids: CAWSWLGNSPLHF. The CDR3 nucleotides are TGTGCCTGGAGTTGGTTAGGCAATTCACCCCTCCACTTT.

Ten or more counts support this clonotype. This chain uses TRBV29-1 with TRBJ2-1; D perhaps matches TRBD2 (6 bases). V was trimmed by 4 bases and J by 4 bases, leaving 14 bases between them. CDR3 length: 14 residues. The germline gives CDR1 SQVTM, CDR2 ANQGSEA. For the CDR3, the DNA is TGCAGCGTTGGGTCCGGGGCGGGGTACAATGAGCAGTTCTTC. This sequence encodes CSVGSGAGYNEQFF.

As regards this clonotype: A far larger clone is only one base removed, so a read error is likely. The chain uses TRBV6-8 and TRBJ2-3; 9 bases line up with TRBD2. CDR1 and CDR2 (germline): MNHGY, SAAAGT. This CDR3 is 17 amino acids long. V shed 0 bases and J 2 bases; nucleotides not matched to a gene: 6. The CDR3 sequence: CASSYSFSGGNTDTQYF. The CDR3 nucleotides read TGTGCCAGCAGTTACTCCTTTAGCGGGGGTAACACAGATACGCAGTATTTT.

The V call is TRBV11-2, the J call TRBJ1-2; D may be TRBD1 (5 bases). From germline, CDR1 is SGHAT and CDR2 FQNNGV. The V and J ends lost 5 bases and 5 bases respectively, with 18 bases between them. The CDR3 contains 15 residues. Here the CDR3 DNA reads TGTGCCAGCAGCATAGGACAAAGGGGCAGATATGGCTACACCTTC. Its protein is CASSIGQRGRYGYTF.

This clonotype was seen repeatedly, ten times or more. The chain combines TRBV5-6 with TRBJ1-5; D not resolved. Germline CDR1 reads SGHDT; CDR2 reads YYEEEE. Trimming shortened V by 3 bases and J by 5 bases, and 12 bases separated the two germline ends. The CDR3 contains 14 residues. The CDR3 loop reads CASSSGGRDQPQHF. The DNA for the CDR3 is TGTGCCAGCAGCTCGGGCGGACGGGATCAGCCCCAGCATTTT.

Worth noting for this clonotype: A far larger clone is off by one base, so a read error is likely. The chain is built from TRBV6-5 and TRBJ1-5; no clear D gene. Germline V gene lookup returns CDR1 MNHEY and CDR2 SVGAGI. The length of the CDR3 is 14 residues. The CDR3 DNA reads TGTGCCAACAGTCCCAGCAGAAGCAATCAGCCCCAGCATTTT. It yields the protein CANSPSRSNQPQHF.

Many counts were recorded for this clonotype. V is TRBV6-5 and J is TRBJ2-7; D tentatively reads TRBD1 or TRBD2 (5 bases each). This CDR3 contains 16 residues. V was shortened by 0 bases and J by 3 bases, with 15 bases between the two germline ends. Per germline, CDR1 MNHEY and CDR2 SVGAGI. CDR3 loop: CASSYSVVGAGYEQYF. The CDR3 region has the DNA TGTGCCAGCAGTTACTCGGTAGTCGGGGCTGGCTACGAGCAGTACTTC.

This clonotype was detected many times. This chain joins TRBV6-2 or TRBV6-3 and TRBJ1-1; TRBD1 matches at 7 bases. Germline trimming cut 6 bases from V and 1 base from J; bases unmatched to any gene: 11. CDR3 size: 16 residues. The V gene's germline CDR1 is MNHEY and CDR2 SVGEGT. The CDR3 bases are TGTGCCAGCAGCTACGCTGGACAGGTGACGAACACTGAAGCTTTCTTT. Its translation is CASSYAGQVTNTEAFF.

There are many counts of this clonotype. V gene TRBV7-9 combines with J gene TRBJ2-1; 7 nucleotides align to TRBD1. The CDR3 is 12 amino acids. V trimming: 4 bases; J trimming: 8 bases; junction bases outside the gene matches: 2. Per the germline V gene, CDR1 is SEHNR and CDR2 is FQNEAQ (reference sequence). The CDR3 spells CASSSTGDEQFF. For the CDR3, the DNA is TGTGCCAGCAGCTCCACAGGGGATGAGCAGTTCTTC.

As concerns this clonotype: With only one base between it and a far larger clone, this is likely a read error. The chain combines TRBV6-5 with TRBJ1-5; D is unclear. In germline, CDR1 is MNHEY, CDR2 SVGAGI. There are 15 residues in the CDR3. The CDR3 bases are TGTCCCAGCGCCGCTACATCTGGTAGCAATCAGCCCCAGCATTTT. Residues: CPSAATSGSNQPQHF.

This clonotype was recorded once. A much larger clone lies one base from this, so it may be a read error. This sequence joins TRBV11-2 and TRBJ2-5, with D tentatively TRBD1 or TRBD2 (6 bases each). Germline CDR1 and CDR2: SGHAT and FQNNGV. CDR3 length equals 16 residues. V was cut by 5 bases and J by 1 base, with 17 bases left in between. CDR3 DNA: TGTGCCAGCAGCCAACTAGTGGGGGGCTTCCAAGAGACCCAGTACTTC. This gives the protein CASSQLVGGFQETQYF.

Turning to this clonotype: A much larger clone lies a single base off, so this may be a read error. The gene calls are TRBV20-1 and TRBJ1-1, with D unresolved. The germline V and J ends were trimmed by 5 bases and 13 bases, with 17 bases remaining between them. CDR1 is DFQATT, CDR2 SNEGSKA, per germline (reference sequence). The CDR3 is made up of 11 amino acids. In DNA form, the CDR3 reads TGCAGTGCTCTTCAGCACGGAAGTGGTTTCTTT. Amino acid sequence: CSALQHGSGFF.

This clonotype was recorded at least ten times. The chain links TRBV28 to TRBJ1-1; D ambiguous. Looked up from germline, CDR1 is MDHEN and CDR2 is SYDVKM. Trimming shortened V by 2 bases and J by 4 bases, and 14 bases separated the two germline ends. The CDR3 covers 15 residues. CDR3 DNA sequence: TGTGCCAGCAGTTTAGGTGGTGTGGCAGCCACTGAAGCTTTCTTT. Amino acid sequence: CASSLGGVAATEAFF.

Of note for this clonotype: Compared with germline, one end of the junction differs, possibly owing to a read error. The chain links TRBV19 to TRBJ1-5, with a tentative D call TRBD1 (5 bases). The CDR3 consists of 17 residues. Germline V gene lookup returns CDR1 LNHDA and CDR2 SQIVND (reference sequence). The CDR3, as DNA: TGTGTCAGTAGTGGAGAGGGGACTAAAGGGGATAGTCAGCCCCAGCATTTT. Translating it yields CVSSGEGTKGDSQPQHF.

To note about this clonotype: An end of the junction does not agree with germline; a read error may underlie this. The chain has TRBV7-9 and TRBJ2-3; TRBD2 agrees at 7 bases. The CDR3 covers 15 residues. CDR1 and CDR2 (germline): SEHNR, FQNEAQ (reference sequence). CDR3: CASSFCGGGTDTQYF. CDR3 DNA: TGTGCCAGCAGCTTTTGCGGGGGAGGCACGGATACGCAGTATTTT.

In this sample, this clonotype turned up many times. The chain couples TRBV19 to TRBJ2-5; D gene ambiguous. CDR3 size: 13 residues. V lost 3 bases and J lost 6, with 11 bases in between. Germline V gene data show CDR1 as LNHDA and CDR2 as SQIVND (reference sequence). This chain's CDR3 is CASSMSGGKTQYF. The CDR3 coding sequence is TGTGCCAGTAGTATGTCCGGTGGAAAGACCCAGTACTTC.

There are many counts of this clonotype. V and J are TRBV3-1 and TRBJ1-2; D remains unclear. Germline CDR1 LGHDT, CDR2 YNNKEL (reference sequence). The CDR3 has 13 amino acids. V was cut by 4 bases and J by 1 base, with 7 bases left in between. DNA of the CDR3: TGTGCCAGCAGCCCGGGCAGTAACTATGGCTACACCTTC. This gives the protein CASSPGSNYGYTF. Full variable domain (remainder filled in from reference TRBV3-1 and TRBJ1-2): DTAVSQTPKYLVTQMGNDKSIKCEQNLGHDTMYWYKQDSKKFLKIMFSYNNKELIINETVPNRFSPKSPDKAHLNLHINSLELGDSAVYFCASSPGSNYGYTFGSGTRLTVV.